Following are 5 T cell receptor beta chains from one sample sequenced in a study of T cell repertoires in cytomegalovirus infection. TCRdb reanalysed the reads using MiXCR and keeps one entry per CDR3 protein. The repertoire holds hundreds of thousands of distinct CDR3 sequences, with about 17% as singletons. The source material was PBMCs. Source of these receptors: a human donor in good health (CMV status not recorded). Some clones in this sample may be carry-over from other donors' samples.

The genes are TRBV6-6 and TRBJ1-4; 10 nucleotides agree with TRBD1. Unmatched junction bases numbered 8, after V lost 5 bases and J lost 8 bases. The CDR3 spans 15 residues. The germline gives CDR1 MNHNY, CDR2 SVGAGI (reference sequence). The DNA of the CDR3 is TGTGCCAGCAGTGGAAGGACAGGGGGAGGCGAAAAACTGTTTTTT. Translation gives CASSGRTGGGEKLFF.

Ten or more counts support this clonotype. V usage is TRBV6-5 and J usage is TRBJ2-7; 9 bases line up with TRBD1. Germline CDR1 MNHEY, CDR2 SVGAGI. The CDR3 is 18 residues long. Losses at the gene ends were 5 bases for V and 4 bases for J; bases not matched to a gene: 18. The CDR3 spells CASSIAAYRGRTRYEQYF. As DNA, the CDR3 is TGTGCCAGCAGTATCGCGGCGTACAGGGGGCGAACCAGGTACGAGCAGTACTTC.

The J gene is TRBJ2-6, the V gene TRBV24-1; the D is unclear. This CDR3 region has 15 residues. The germline V gene has CDR1 KGHDR and CDR2 SFDVKD. V lost 5 bases and J 0 bases, leaving 7 bases between the germline ends. The CDR3 reads CATSGRNSGANVLTF. The CDR3 bases are TGTGCCACCAGTGGACGGAACTCTGGGGCCAACGTCCTGACTTTC.

V and J are TRBV20-1 and TRBJ2-5; D might be TRBD2 (5 bases). CDR3 length: 14 residues. Trimming left V 0 bases short and J 5 bases short, with 13 bases between. Germline lookup yields CDR1 DFQATT and CDR2 SNEGSKA (reference sequence). CDR3 region: CSARDDRGLETQYF. CDR3 coding DNA: TGCAGTGCTAGAGATGATCGAGGGTTGGAGACCCAGTACTTC.

The chain uses TRBV5-1 and TRBJ1-4; the D is unclear. The CDR3 length is 16 residues. Germline V gives CDR1 SGHRS, CDR2 YFSETQ. V was shortened by 4 bases and J by 9 bases, with 22 bases between the two germline ends. For the CDR3, the DNA is TGCGCCAGCAGCCCGGAGGCCGGCGGGAGTGTTAAAAAACTGTTTTTT. Amino acids: CASSPEAGGSVKKLFF.